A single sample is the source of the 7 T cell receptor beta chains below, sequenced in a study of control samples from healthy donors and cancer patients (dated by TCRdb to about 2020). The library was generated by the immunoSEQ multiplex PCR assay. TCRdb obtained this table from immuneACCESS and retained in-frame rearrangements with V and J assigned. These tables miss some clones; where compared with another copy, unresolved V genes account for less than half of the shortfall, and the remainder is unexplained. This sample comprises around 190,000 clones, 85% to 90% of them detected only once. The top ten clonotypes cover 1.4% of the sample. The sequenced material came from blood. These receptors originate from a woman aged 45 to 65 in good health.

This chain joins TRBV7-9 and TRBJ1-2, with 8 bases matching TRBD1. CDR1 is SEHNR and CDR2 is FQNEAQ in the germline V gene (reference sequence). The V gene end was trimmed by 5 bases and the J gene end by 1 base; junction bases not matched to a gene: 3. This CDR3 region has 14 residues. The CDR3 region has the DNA TGTGCCAGCAGCGCGACAGGGGTTAACTATGGCTACACCTTC. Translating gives CASSATGVNYGYTF.

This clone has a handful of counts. The CDR3 region is CASSYAIQPGNTEAFF. The CDR3 DNA follows: TGTGCCAGCAGTTACGCGATACAACCGGGGAACACTGAAGCTTTCTTT. This chain connects TRBV6-5 to TRBJ1-1; D not certain. The CDR3 is 16 residues long. The germline gives CDR1 MNHEY, CDR2 SVGAGI. V dropped 2 bases and J dropped 1 base, with 14 bases sitting between them.

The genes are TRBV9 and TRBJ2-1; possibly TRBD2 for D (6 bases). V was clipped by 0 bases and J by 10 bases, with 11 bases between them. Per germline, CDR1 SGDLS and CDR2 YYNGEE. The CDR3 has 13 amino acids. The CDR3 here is CASSVAGATEQFF. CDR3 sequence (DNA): TGTGCCAGCAGCGTAGCGGGAGCCACAGAGCAGTTCTTC.

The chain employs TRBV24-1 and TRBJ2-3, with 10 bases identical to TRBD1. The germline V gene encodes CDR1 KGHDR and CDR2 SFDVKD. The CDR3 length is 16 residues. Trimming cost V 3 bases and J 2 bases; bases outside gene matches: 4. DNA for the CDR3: TGTGCCACCAGTGATCGAGGACAGGGGGACACAGATACGCAGTATTTT. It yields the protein CATSDRGQGDTDTQYF.

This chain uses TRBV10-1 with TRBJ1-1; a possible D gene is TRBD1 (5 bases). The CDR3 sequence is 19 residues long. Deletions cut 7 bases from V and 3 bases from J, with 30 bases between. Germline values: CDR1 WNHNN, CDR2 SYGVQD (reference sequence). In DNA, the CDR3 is TGCGCCAGCAATGGTAGGTCGACAGACCGTGCCGTTCTGGACACTGAAGCTTTCTTT. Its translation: CASNGRSTDRAVLDTEAFF.

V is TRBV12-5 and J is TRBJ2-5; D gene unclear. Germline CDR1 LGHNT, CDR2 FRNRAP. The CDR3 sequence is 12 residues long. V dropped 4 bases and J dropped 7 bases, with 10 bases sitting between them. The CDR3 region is CASGSETGTQYF. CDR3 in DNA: TGTGCTAGTGGTTCGGAGACGGGGACCCAGTACTTC.

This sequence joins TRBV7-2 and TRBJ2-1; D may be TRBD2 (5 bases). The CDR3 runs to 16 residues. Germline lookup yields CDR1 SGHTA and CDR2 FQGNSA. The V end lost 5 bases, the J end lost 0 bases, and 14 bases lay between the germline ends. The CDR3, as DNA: TGTGCCAGCAGCCCCCGCCTAGCAGTCTCCTACAATGAGCAGTTCTTC. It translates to CASSPRLAVSYNEQFF. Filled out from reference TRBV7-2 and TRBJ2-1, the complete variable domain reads GAGVSQSPSNKVTEKGKDVELRCDPISGHTALYWYRQSLGQGLEFLIYFQGNSAPDKSGLPSDRFSAERTGGSVSTLTIQRTQQEDSAVYLCASSPRLAVSYNEQFFGPGTRLTVL.